This TCR beta chain was recorded in a study of T cell responses to AZD1222 COVID-19 vaccine. Study observations and caveats: Donors were mostly white British, more females; clonal diversity possibly underestimated. The span of vaccine-associated CD4 TCRs extended across spike, with dominance at 160-218 and 743-854. At study baseline, merely six AZD1222 recipients were seropositive. Epitopes outside B.1.351 and B.1.1.7 mutated regions reportedly drew nearly half of spike TCRs.

V lost 1 base to trimming and J lost 4 bases, with 5 bases between them. Germline CDR1 SEHNR, CDR2 FQNEAQ (reference sequence). The length of the CDR3 is 13 residues. On this clone: Its antigen is unidentified.

Clones were read by immunoSEQ multiplex PCR, and TCRdb kept only the in-frame ones, dropping some. Found here are about 130,000 clones, 88% of them singletons; the top ten hold around 8%. This sample comprised peripheral blood, obtained on day 0 of AZD1222 vaccination. J is TRBJ2-1 and V is TRBV7-9; D is perhaps TRBD1 (5 bases). The clonotype originates from an adult in good health. The CDR3 sequence is CASSLGQYNEQFF. As DNA, the CDR3 is TGTGCCAGCAGCTTAGGACAGTACAATGAGCAGTTCTTC.